The sequence of this T cell receptor beta chain was determined in a study of T cells in Graves' hyperthyroidism and ophthalmopathy. Study-wide background: Peripheral blood collection took place at initial diagnosis, before any treatment.

What was amplified from RNA transcripts were TCR beta CDR3 regions. Carried out on the TCR CDR3, a first-round RT-PCR used the HTBI primer set. TCRdb recomputed calls from the multiplex PCR reads with MiXCR, one row per CDR3 protein. This table has about 840,000 distinct CDR3 sequences, 38% appearing once. The authors took PBMCs from 7.5 to 10 ml fresh peripheral blood. As concerns this clonotype: Its antigen remains unidentified. No DNA is shown, since the ends of the CDR3 on it are uncertain; the CDR3 is the one TCRdb lists.

CDR1 and CDR2 (germline): SGDLS, YYNGEE. The CDR3 is 19 amino acids in total, end residues counted. Overall study results and limits: Patients with ophthalmopathy were separated from those with stable hyperthyroidism by a 13 V-J model. The model identified upcoming ophthalmopathy a median about six months ahead of onset.

The source material was blood. The genes are TRBV9 and TRBJ1-4; the table's TRBD1 call for D was not verified on the DNA. This receptor was taken from a man aged 18 to 30 with Graves' hyperthyroidism. CDR3 amino acids: CASSVEGKTEAFFGEKLFF.